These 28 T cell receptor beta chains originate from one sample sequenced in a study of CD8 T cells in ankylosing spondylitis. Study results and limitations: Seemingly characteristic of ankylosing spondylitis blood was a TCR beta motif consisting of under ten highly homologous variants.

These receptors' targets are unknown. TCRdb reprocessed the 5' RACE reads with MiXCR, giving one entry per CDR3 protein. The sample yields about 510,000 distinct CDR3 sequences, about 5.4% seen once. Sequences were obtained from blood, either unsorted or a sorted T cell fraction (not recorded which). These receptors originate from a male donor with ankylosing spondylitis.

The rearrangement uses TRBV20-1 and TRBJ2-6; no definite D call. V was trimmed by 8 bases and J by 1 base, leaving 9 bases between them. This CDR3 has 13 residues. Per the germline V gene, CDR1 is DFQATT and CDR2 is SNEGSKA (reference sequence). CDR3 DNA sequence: TGCAGTATCCTGCCGTCTGGGGCCAACGTCCTGACTTTC. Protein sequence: CSILPSGANVLTF.

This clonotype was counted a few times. The CDR3 sequence: CSASRTDRGWNQPQHF. In nucleotides, the CDR3 is TGCAGTGCTAGTAGGACCGACAGGGGTTGGAATCAGCCCCAGCATTTT. The chain combines TRBV20-1 with TRBJ1-5; TRBD1 agrees at 8 bases. This CDR3 is built from 16 residues. The V and J ends lost 3 bases and 4 bases, in that order; junction bases with no gene match: 11. Looked up from germline, CDR1 is DFQATT and CDR2 is SNEGSKA (reference sequence).

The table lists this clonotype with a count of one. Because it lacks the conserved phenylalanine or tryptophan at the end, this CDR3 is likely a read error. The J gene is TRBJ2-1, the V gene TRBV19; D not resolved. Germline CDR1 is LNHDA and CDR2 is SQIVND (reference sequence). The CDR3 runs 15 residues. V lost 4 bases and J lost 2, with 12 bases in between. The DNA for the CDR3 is TGTGCCAGTAGTAGTGGTAGCTATACCTACAATGAGCAGTTCTCC. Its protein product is CASSSGSYTYNEQFS.

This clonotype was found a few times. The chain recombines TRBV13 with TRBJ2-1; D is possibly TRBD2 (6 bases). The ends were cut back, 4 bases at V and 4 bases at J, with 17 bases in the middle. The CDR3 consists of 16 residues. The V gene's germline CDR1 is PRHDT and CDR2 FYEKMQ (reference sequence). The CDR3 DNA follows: TGTGCCAGCAGCTCCGTATCTAGCGCTACATACAATGAGCAGTTCTTC. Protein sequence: CASSSVSSATYNEQFF. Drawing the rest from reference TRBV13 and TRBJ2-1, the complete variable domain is AAGVIQSPRHLIKEKRETATLKCYPIPRHDTVYWYQQGPGQDPQFLISFYEKMQSDKGSIPDRFSAQQFSDYHSELNMSSLELGDSALYFCASSSVSSATYNEQFFGPGTRLTVL.

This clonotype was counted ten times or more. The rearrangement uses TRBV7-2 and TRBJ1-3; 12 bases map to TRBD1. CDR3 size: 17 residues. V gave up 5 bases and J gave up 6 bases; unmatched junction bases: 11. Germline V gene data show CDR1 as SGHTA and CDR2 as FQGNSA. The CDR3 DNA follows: TGTGCCAGCAGCATTAGTCCGGGACAGGGGGCTGAAAACACCATATATTTT. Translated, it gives CASSISPGQGAENTIYF.

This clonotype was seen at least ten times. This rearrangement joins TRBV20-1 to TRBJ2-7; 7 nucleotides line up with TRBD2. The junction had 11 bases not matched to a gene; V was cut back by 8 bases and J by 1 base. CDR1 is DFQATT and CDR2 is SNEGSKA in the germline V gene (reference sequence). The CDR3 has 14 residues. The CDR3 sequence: CSPQAGGESYEQYF. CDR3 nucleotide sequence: TGCAGTCCTCAGGCTGGGGGGGAGTCCTACGAGCAGTACTTC.

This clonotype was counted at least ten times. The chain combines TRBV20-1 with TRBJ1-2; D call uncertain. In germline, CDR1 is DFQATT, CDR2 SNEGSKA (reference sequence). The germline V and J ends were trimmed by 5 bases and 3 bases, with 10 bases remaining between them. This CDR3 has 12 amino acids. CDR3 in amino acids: CSAPSGDYGYTF. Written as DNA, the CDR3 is TGCAGTGCTCCCTCGGGAGACTATGGCTACACCTTC.

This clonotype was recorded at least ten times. In DNA form, the CDR3 reads TGTGCCACCAGTTCGAGACAGGGGGTCAATGAGCAGTTCTTC. Amino acid sequence: CATSSRQGVNEQFF. This chain connects TRBV24-1 to TRBJ2-1, with 9 bases lining up with TRBD1. This CDR3 has 14 amino acids. J lost 6 bases, V lost 6 bases, and 5 bases had no gene match. Germline CDR1 is KGHDR and CDR2 is SFDVKD.

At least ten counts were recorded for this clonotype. CDR3 region: CASSSEGLEAPYEQYF. CDR3 bases: TGTGCCAGCAGCTCAGAGGGTCTAGAGGCACCCTACGAGCAGTACTTC. The chain uses TRBV7-2 and TRBJ2-7; D is possibly TRBD2 (5 bases). Trimming cost V 4 bases and J 2 bases, with 18 bases left between them. This CDR3 region has 16 residues. Germline CDR1 reads SGHTA; CDR2 reads FQGNSA.

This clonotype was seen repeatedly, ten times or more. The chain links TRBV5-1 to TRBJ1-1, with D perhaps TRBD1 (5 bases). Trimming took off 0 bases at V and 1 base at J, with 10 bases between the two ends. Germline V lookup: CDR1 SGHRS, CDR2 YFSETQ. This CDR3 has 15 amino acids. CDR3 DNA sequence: TGCGCCAGCAGCTTGGTTGGGGGTAAGAACACTGAAGCTTTCTTT. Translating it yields CASSLVGGKNTEAFF.

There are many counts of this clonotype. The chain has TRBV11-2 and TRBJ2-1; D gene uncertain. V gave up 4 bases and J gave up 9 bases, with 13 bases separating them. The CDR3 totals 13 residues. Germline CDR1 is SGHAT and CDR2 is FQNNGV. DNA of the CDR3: TGTGCCAGCAGCTCCTTCACTCCCAGTGAGCAGTTCTTC. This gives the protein CASSSFTPSEQFF.

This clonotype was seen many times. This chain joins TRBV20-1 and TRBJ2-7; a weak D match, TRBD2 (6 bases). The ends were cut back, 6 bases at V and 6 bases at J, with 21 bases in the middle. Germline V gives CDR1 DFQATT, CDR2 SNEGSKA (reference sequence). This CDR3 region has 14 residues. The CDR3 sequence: CSAPSLGWGVEQYF. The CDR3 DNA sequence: TGCAGTGCCCCTAGCCTCGGATGGGGGGTCGAGCAGTACTTC.

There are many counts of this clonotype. The CDR3 reads CASSFRQGGQPQHF. The CDR3 DNA reads TGTGCCAGCAGCTTTCGACAGGGTGGTCAGCCCCAGCATTTT. The chain links TRBV7-2 to TRBJ1-5; 7 bases are shared with TRBD1. Germline-derived CDR1 and CDR2 are SGHTA and FQGNSA. V shed 3 bases and J 6 bases; nucleotides not matched to a gene: 5. The CDR3 consists of 14 residues.

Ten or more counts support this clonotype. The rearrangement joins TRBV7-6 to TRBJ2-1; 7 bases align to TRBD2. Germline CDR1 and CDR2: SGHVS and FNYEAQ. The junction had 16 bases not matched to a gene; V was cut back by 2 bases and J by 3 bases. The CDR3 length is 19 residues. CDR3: CASSLRVLEEREDYNEQFF. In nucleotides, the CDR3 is TGTGCCAGCAGCTTACGGGTTCTGGAGGAGCGGGAAGACTACAATGAGCAGTTCTTC. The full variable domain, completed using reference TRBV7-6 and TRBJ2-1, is GAGVSQSPRYKVTKRGQDVALRCDPISGHVSLYWYRQALGQGPEFLTYFNYEAQQDKSGLPNDRFSAERPEGSISTLTIQRTEQRDSAMYRCASSLRVLEEREDYNEQFFGPGTRLTVL.

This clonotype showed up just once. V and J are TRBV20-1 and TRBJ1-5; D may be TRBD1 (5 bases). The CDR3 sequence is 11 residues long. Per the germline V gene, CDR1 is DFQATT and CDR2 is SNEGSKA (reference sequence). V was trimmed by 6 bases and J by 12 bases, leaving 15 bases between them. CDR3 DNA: TGCAGTGCCTCGTTCCGCGGACACCAGCATTTT. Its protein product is CSASFRGHQHF.

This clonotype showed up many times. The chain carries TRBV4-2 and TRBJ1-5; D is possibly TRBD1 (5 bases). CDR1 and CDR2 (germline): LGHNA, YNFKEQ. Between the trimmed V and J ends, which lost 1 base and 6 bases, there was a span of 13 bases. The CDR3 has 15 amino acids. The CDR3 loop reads CASSQVGGLGQPQHF. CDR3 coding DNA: TGTGCCAGCAGCCAAGTCGGGGGTTTGGGTCAGCCCCAGCATTTT.

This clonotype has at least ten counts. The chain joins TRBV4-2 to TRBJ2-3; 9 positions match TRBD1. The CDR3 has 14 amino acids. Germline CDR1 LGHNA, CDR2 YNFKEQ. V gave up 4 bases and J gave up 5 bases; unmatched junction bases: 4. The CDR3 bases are TGTGCCAGCAGCCGAAACAGGGGGCTAGATACGCAGTATTTT. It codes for CASSRNRGLDTQYF.

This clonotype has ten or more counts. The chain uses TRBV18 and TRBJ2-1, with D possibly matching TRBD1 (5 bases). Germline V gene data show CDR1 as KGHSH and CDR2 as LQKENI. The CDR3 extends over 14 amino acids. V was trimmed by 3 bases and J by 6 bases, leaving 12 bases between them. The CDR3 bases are TGTGCCAGCTCACCGTTCCGCGACAGCAATGAGCAGTTCTTC. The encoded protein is CASSPFRDSNEQFF.

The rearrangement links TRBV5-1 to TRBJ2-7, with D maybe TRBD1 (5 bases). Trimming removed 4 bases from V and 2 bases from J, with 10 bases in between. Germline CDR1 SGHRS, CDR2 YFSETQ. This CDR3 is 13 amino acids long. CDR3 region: CASSRRVAYEQYF. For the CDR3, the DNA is TGCGCCAGCAGCCGCAGGGTTGCCTACGAGCAGTACTTC.

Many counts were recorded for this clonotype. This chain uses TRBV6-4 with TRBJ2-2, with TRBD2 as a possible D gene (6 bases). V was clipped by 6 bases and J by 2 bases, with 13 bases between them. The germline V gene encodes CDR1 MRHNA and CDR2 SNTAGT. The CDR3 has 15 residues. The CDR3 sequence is CASSIGGINTGELFF. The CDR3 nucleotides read TGTGCCAGCAGCATCGGGGGTATTAACACCGGGGAGCTGTTTTTT.

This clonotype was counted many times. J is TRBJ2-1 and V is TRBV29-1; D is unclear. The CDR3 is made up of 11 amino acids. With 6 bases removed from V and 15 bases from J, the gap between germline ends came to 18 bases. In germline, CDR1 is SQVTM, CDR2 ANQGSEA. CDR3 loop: CSVGSSEAPFF. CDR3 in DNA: TGCAGCGTCGGAAGCTCGGAAGCTCCGTTCTTC.

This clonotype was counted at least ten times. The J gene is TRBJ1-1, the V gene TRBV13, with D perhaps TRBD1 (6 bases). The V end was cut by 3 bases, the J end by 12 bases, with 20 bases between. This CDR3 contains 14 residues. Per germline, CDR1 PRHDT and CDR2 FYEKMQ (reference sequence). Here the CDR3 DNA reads TGTGCCAGCAGCTTCCATCGAGGGGGGTTCGCGACTTTCTTT. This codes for CASSFHRGGFATFF.

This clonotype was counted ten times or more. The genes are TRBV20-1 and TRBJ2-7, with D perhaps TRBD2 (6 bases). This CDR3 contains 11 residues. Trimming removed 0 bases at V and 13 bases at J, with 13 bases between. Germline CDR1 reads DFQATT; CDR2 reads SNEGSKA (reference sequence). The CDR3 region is CSARDLRGQYF. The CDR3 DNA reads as TGCAGTGCTAGAGATCTGCGGGGCCAATACTTC.

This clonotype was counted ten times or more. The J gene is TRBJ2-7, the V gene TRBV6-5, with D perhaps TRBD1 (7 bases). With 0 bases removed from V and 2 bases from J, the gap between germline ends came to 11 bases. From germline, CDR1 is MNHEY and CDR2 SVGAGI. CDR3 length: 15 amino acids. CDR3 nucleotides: TGTGCCAGCAGTTACTCGCGGGACAGTACCTACGAGCAGTACTTC. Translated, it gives CASSYSRDSTYEQYF.

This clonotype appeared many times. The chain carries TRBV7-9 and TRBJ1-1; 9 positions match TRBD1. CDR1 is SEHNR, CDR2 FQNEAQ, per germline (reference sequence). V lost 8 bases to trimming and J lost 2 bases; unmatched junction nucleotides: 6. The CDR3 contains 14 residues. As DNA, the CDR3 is TGTGCCAGCGGAACCACAGGGGGCAACACTGAAGCTTTCTTT. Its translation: CASGTTGGNTEAFF.

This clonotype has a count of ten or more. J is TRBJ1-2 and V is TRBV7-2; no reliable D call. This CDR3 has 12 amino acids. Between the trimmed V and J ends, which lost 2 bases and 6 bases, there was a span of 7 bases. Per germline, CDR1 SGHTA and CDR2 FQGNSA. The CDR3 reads CASSLWVDGYTF. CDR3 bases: TGTGCCAGCAGCTTATGGGTTGATGGCTACACCTTC. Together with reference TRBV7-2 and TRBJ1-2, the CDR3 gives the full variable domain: GAGVSQSPSNKVTEKGKDVELRCDPISGHTALYWYRQSLGQGLEFLIYFQGNSAPDKSGLPSDRFSAERTGGSVSTLTIQRTQQEDSAVYLCASSLWVDGYTFGSGTRLTVV.

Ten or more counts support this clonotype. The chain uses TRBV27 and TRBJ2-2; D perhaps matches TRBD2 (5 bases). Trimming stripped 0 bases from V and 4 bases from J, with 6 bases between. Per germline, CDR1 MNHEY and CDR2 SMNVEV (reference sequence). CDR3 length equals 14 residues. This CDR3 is CASSLSTTTGELFF. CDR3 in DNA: TGTGCCAGCAGTTTATCGACTACCACCGGGGAGCTGTTTTTT.

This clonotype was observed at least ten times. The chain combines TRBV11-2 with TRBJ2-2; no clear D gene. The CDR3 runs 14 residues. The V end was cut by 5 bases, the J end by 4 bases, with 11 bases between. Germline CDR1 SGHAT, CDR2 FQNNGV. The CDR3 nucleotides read TGTGCCAGCAGCCCGGATAGGGTCACCGGGGAGCTGTTTTTT. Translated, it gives CASSPDRVTGELFF.